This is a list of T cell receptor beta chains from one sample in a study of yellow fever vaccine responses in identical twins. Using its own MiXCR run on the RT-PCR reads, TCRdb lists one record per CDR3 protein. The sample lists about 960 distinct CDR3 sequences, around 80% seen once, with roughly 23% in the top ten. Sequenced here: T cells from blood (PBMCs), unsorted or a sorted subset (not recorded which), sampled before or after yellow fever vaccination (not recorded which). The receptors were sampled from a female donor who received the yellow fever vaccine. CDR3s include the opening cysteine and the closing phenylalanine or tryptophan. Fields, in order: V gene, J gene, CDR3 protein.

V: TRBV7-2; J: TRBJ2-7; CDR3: CASSLRGVEQYF
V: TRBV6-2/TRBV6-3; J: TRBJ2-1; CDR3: CASNLQGSYNEQFF
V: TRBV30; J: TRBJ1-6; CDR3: CAWSVGGYHRNSPLHF
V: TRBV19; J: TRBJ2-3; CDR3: CASSVTDRGFTDTQYF
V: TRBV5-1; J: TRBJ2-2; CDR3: CASSSRWTSAETGELFF
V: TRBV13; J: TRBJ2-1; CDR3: CASSHPGGGGVNYNEQFF
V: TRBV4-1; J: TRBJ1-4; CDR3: CASSRGGLGEKLFF
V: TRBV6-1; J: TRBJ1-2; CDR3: CASSEAQGPGYGYTF
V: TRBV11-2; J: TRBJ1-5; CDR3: CASSLDRTGPHPQHF
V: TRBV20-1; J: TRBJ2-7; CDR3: CSATNGRVVAYEQYF
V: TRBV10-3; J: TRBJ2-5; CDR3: CAISEPMGAGETQYF
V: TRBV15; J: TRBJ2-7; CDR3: CATSRDGTDFAYEQYF
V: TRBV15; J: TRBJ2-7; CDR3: CATSSPSGRAYEQYF
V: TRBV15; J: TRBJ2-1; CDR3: CATSMARYYNEQFF
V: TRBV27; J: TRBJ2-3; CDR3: CASSPSTDTQYF
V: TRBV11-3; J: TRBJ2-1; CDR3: CASSRGGVWTNEQFF
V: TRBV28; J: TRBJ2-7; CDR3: CASSLIIGALFEQYF
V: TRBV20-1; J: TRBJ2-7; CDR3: CSAAGGGNDIYEQYF
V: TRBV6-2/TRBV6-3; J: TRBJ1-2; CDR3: CASSHTLMTGVNGYTF
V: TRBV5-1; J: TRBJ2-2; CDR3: CASSPMQVTGELFF
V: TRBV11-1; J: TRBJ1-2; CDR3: CASSQDFGYTF
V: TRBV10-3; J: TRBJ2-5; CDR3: CAIRKGVGGRQETQYF
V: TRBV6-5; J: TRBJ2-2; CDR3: CASSYYPRTGGGELFF
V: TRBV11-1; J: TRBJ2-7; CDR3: CASSLGTYEQYF
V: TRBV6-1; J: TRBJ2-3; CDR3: CASSEPAGGGTDTQYF
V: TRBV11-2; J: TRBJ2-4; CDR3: CASSLGELVGNIQYF
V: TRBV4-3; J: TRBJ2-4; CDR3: CASSQDHEREVQYF
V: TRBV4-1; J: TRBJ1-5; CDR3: CASSQGTGLWPQHF
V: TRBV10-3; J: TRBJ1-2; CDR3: CAISKIFDRDSNYGYTF
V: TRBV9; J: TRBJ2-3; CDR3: CASSVGLATTDTQYF
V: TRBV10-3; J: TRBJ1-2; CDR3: CAISEETVPNYGYTF
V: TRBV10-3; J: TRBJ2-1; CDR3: CAIRSTMDVTDPYNEQFF
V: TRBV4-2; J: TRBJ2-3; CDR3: CASSPRRLATDTQYF
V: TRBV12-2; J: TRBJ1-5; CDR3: CASRFWQINQPQHF
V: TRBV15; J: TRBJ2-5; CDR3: CATSRVRAEETQYF
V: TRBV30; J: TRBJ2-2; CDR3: CAWTSGGSGAGELFF
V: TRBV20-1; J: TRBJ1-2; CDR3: CSARDMEGYTF
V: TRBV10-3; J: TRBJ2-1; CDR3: CAISEADGQFYNEQFF
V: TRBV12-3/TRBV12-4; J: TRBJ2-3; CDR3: CASTRGTLDSDTQYF
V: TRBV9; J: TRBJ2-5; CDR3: CASSSTLSGGYQETQYF
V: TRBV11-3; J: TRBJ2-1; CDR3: CASRLVGEQFF
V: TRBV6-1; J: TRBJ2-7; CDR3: CASASAPGQGIGEQYF